This TCR beta chain was retrieved from a study of OX40 agonist ivuxolimab in advanced cancers. From germline, CDR1 is SGHRS and CDR2 YFSETQ. The CDR3 is made up of 17 amino acids. Trimming shortened V by 0 bases and J by 0 bases, and 12 bases separated the two germline ends. Assay used: immunoSEQ multiplex PCR; TCRdb lists only in-frame clones, some missing. The sample consists of over 150,000 clones, 94% of them appearing once. The chain couples TRBV5-1 to TRBJ1-4, with D hard to call. The clonotype originates from an adult with an advanced solid tumor such as melanoma, head and neck, liver or kidney cancer. The source material was CD4+ or CD8+ T cells sorted from blood, sampled in a trial of the OX40 agonist ivuxolimab. In DNA, the CDR3 is TGCGCCAGCAGCTTGGCGTCCCTCTCTGCAACTAATGAAAAACTGTTTTTT. Translating it yields CASSLASLSATNEKLFF.